This TCR beta chain was sequenced during a study of CD8 T cells in Susac syndrome. The sequenced target, TCR beta, came from blood CD8+ and CD4+ T cells. Negative isolation was used for CD8+ and CD4+ T cells and FACS enrichment for TEMRA cells. After extraction with the RNeasy kit, about 0.5 to 1 ug of the RNA was reverse transcribed using random hexamers. Multiplex PCR with immunoSEQ amplified the TCR beta CDR3 across 54 Vbeta and 13 Jbeta. In TCRdb, the immunoSEQ multiplex PCR reads were re-called with MiXCR into one record per CDR3 protein. This table has roughly 140,000 distinct CDR3 sequences, around 94% appearing once. The CDR3 is 12 amino acids. Germline lookup yields CDR1 KGHDR and CDR2 SFDVKD.

This TCR was sampled from a human donor in good health. Sequenced input: CD8+ T cells from PBMCs. The J gene is TRBJ2-7, the V gene TRBV24-1; TRBD1 or TRBD2 may be the D gene (5 bases each). The CDR3 sequence is CARGFWRYEQYF. The CDR3 DNA reads TGTGCGAGGGGCTTTTGGAGGTACGAGCAGTACTTC.